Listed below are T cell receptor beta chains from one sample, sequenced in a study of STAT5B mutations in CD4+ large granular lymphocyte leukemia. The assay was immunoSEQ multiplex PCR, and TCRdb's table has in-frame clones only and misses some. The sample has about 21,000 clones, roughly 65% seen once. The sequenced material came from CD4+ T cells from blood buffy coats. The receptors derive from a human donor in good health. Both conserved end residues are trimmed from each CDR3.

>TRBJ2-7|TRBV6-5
ASSYRTGAEQY
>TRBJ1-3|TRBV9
ASSAVGFSGAGNTIY
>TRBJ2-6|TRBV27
ASSPDRARSGANVLT
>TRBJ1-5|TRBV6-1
ASSEAGGMLQPQH
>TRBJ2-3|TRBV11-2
ASSLDPRGTQY
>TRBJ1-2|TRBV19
ASTPGGGAANYGYT
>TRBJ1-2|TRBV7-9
ASSLNYARANYGYT
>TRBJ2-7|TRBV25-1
ASSAELAGEHYEQY
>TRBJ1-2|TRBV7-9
ASSFSRGGVTGGYT
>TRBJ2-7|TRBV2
ATGPSYEQY
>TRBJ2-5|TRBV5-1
ASSLGGSPGETQY
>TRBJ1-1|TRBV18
ASSPGGTNMNTEAF
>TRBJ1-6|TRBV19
ASHLGGSSYNSPLH
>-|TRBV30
AWSATGVYEQY
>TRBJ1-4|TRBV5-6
ASSFRSSNEKLF
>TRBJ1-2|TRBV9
ASSGRPGNGYT
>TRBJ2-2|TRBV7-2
ASSPRQGGAGELF
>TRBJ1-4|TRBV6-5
ASSYRGGTQNEKLF
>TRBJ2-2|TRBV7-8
ASSLVGGMNTGELF
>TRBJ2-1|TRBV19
ASKRGGGYEQF
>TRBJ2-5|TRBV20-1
SATDQETQY
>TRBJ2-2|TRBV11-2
ASALGRTGELF
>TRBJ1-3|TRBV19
ATGDRGVGNTIY
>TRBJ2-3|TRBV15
ATSRELRDTQY
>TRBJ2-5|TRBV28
ASTLAGGYQETQY
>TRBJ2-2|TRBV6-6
ASSYAVTGELF
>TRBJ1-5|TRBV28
ASSPPRDRGAGQPQH
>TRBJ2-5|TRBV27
ASSFSGSWQETQY
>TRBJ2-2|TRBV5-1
ASSPRYTGELF
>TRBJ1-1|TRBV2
ASSKMNTEAF
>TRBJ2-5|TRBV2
ASTDTSGREETQY
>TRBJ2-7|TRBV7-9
ASSFGTPSYEQY
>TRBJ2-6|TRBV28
ASSRTASGANVLT
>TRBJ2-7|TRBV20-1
SATPESEQY
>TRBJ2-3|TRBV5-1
ASSLSGGTDTQY
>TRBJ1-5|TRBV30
AWSRPEFTSYSNQPQH
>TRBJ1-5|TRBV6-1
ASSEFGASNQPQH
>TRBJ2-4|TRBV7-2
ASSLGGSLAKNIQY
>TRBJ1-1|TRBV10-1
ASSDTGDTEAF
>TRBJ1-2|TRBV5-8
ASSLGWEANYGYT
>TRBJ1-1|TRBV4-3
ASSQDARGGNTEAF
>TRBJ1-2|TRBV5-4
ASSLEATGGYGYT
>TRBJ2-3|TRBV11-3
ASSLGDSDTQY
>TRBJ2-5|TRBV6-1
ASSVEETQY
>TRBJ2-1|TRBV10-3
ASQGSQDNEQF
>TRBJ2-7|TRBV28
ASSLLTGTTTAYEQY
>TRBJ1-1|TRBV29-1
SVGTGGNTEAF
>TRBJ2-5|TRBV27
AIMGTVPRTQY
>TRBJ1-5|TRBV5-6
ASSLGQGAGQPQH
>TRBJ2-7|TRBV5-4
ASSPSGTRTAEQY
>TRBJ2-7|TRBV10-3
AISESAENYEQY
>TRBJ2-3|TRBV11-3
ASSLDRIQGRDTQY
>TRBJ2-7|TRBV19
ASSIAGREQY
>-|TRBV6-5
ASRVGGGEQY
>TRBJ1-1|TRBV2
ASSLQTGYTEAF
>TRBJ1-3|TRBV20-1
SASPGNTIY
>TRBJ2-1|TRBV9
ASSVTSGGQQF
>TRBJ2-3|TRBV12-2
ASRLAGTVSADTQY
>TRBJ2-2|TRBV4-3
ASSQRAGATGELF